Sequencing of this T cell receptor (beta chain) was carried out in a study of T-cell memory formation after mild COVID-19. Study-wide points: Day 15 to 85 contractors were CD4/CD8 balanced; later expanders leaned CD4+. Memory sampled before infection contained some responding clones, suggesting cross-reactive memory joined.

This clonotype appeared a few times. As yet, its antigen is unknown. The CDR3 extends over 15 amino acids. Germline V CDR1 and CDR2: MGHRA, YSYEKL. Trimming stripped 8 bases from V and 3 bases from J, with 20 bases between. One entry per CDR3 protein results from TCRdb running MiXCR on the 5' RACE reads. The sample contains 150,000 to 200,000 distinct CDR3 sequences, 20% to 25% of which appear only once. Sequenced sample: PBMCs or a T cell subset sorted from them (not recorded which). The origin of this receptor is an adult woman who had mild COVID-19 (a few samples of this study predate the infection). Cell type and time point are not known. V and J are TRBV4-1 and TRBJ2-7, with D possibly called TRBD1 or TRBD2 (5 bases each). The CDR3, as DNA: TGCGCCAGCGCAATCGGGGCCAATGGATACTACGAGCAGTACTTC. It codes for CASAIGANGYYEQYF.